What follows are 7 T cell receptor beta chains derived from one specimen sequenced in a study of T-cell memory formation after mild COVID-19. MiXCR, run by TCRdb on the 5' RACE reads, gives a single entry per CDR3 protein. The top ten hold around 8.8% of the sample, which has 400,000 to 500,000 distinct CDR3 sequences, 20% to 30% seen once. Sequences were obtained from PBMCs or a T cell subset sorted from them (not recorded which). These receptors originate from an adult woman who had mild COVID-19 (a few samples of this study predate the infection). Cell type and time point are not known.

The chain links TRBV29-1 to TRBJ1-1, with 8 bases matching TRBD1. The CDR3 covers 21 residues. Trimming took 5 bases from V and 5 from J; bases not matched to a gene: 31. Per the germline V gene, CDR1 is SQVTM and CDR2 is ANQGSEA. CDR3 DNA sequence: TGCAGCGTTAGAAAATGGGGATCGGTTCGGACAGGGCAGGGGCTGGAGACTGAAGCTTTCTTT. Translating gives CSVRKWGSVRTGQGLETEAFF.

This clonotype has more than one count but fewer than ten. This chain joins TRBV5-1 and TRBJ2-5; 7 positions agree with TRBD1. CDR1 and CDR2 (germline): SGHRS, YFSETQ. V was clipped by 4 bases and J by 2 bases; unmatched bases: 8. The CDR3 is 15 residues long. In nucleotides, the CDR3 is TGCGCCAGCAGCGTCCGACAGGGAAGTCAAGAGACCCAGTACTTC. It codes for CASSVRQGSQETQYF.

This sequence joins TRBV5-1 and TRBJ1-1; D is possibly TRBD1 (6 bases). The germline V and J ends were trimmed by 5 bases and 3 bases, with 11 bases remaining between them. The CDR3 extends over 13 amino acids. Germline-derived CDR1 and CDR2 are SGHRS and YFSETQ. The CDR3 region is CASRGGVDTEAFF. CDR3 DNA: TGCGCCAGCAGAGGGGGAGTGGACACTGAAGCTTTCTTT.

CDR3 nucleotide sequence: TGTGCCACCAGTGACCATGGACAGGGGAGATTTAGCAATCAGCCCCAGCATTTT. This encodes CATSDHGQGRFSNQPQHF. The J gene is TRBJ1-5, the V gene TRBV24-1, with TRBD1 matching 9 bases. The ends lost 4 bases at V and 0 bases at J; junction bases unmatched: 9. From germline, CDR1 is KGHDR and CDR2 SFDVKD. The CDR3 is made up of 18 amino acids.

The V call is TRBV4-1, the J call TRBJ2-4, with a tentative D call TRBD1 (6 bases). The CDR3 sequence is 19 residues long. V lost 0 bases, J lost 0 bases, and 18 bases lay in between. Looked up from germline, CDR1 is MGHRA and CDR2 is YSYEKL. The CDR3 coding sequence is TGCGCCAGCAGCCAAGAGTTTAGCGTTGGGGACACAGCCAAAAACATTCAGTACTTC. It is translated as CASSQEFSVGDTAKNIQYF.

CDR3 residues: CASLQRPGLNTDTQYF. The CDR3 DNA reads as TGTGCCAGCCTACAAAGACCGGGACTAAACACAGATACGCAGTATTTT. The chain has TRBV27 and TRBJ2-3; 7 bases map to TRBD2. The V gene end was trimmed by 8 bases and the J gene end by 2 bases; junction bases not matched to a gene: 13. The CDR3 is 16 residues long. The germline CDR1 and CDR2 sequences are MNHEY and SMNVEV (reference sequence).

This clonotype was picked up a small number of times. DNA of the CDR3: TGTGCCTGGAGTGTACATTATGAGCAGTTCTTC. It translates to CAWSVHYEQFF. The rearrangement joins TRBV30 to TRBJ2-1; no firm D call. V was trimmed by 0 bases and J by 8 bases, leaving 5 bases between them. Germline-derived CDR1 and CDR2 are GTSNPN and SVGIG (reference sequence). This CDR3 region has 11 residues. The whole variable domain, filled in from reference TRBV30 and TRBJ2-1, reads SQTIHQWPATLVQPVGSPLSLECTVEGTSNPNLYWYRQAAGRGLQLLFYSVGIGQISSEVPQNLSASRPQDRQFILSSKKLLLSDSGFYLCAWSVHYEQFFGPGTRLTVL.